This TCR beta chain was recorded in a study of cytomegalovirus exposure and HLA in healthy donors. About the study: Falling in the Caucasian-associated ancestry cluster were 81% of approximately 400 genotyped donors. Overall study findings and caveats: A missense DCLRE1C variant was associated with V- and J-gene trimming of TCR beta chains in a later analysis, and an independent cohort replicated the association. Per published accounts, TCR beta sequences correctly predicted the HLA-A and HLA-B alleles of most subjects.

13 Jbeta primers and 60 Vbeta primers were used for the PCR. Sequenced by immunoSEQ multiplex PCR; TCRdb stores in-frame clones only, minus some. Of around 90,000 clones in the sample, approximately 60% were seen once. The germline CDR1 and CDR2 sequences are SGHNT and YENEEA. The CDR3 has 13 amino acids. J lost 1 base, V lost 8 bases, and 4 bases had no gene match. In this sample, this clone turned up once. Its target is not known. The TCR originated in a woman younger than 45 in good health and CMV-seropositive. Sample: PBMCs. The J gene is TRBJ1-1, the V gene TRBV11-3; 7 positions match TRBD1. The CDR3 reads CASGRTGNTEAFF. In nucleotides, the CDR3 is TGTGCCAGCGGGCGGACAGGGAACACTGAAGCTTTCTTT.